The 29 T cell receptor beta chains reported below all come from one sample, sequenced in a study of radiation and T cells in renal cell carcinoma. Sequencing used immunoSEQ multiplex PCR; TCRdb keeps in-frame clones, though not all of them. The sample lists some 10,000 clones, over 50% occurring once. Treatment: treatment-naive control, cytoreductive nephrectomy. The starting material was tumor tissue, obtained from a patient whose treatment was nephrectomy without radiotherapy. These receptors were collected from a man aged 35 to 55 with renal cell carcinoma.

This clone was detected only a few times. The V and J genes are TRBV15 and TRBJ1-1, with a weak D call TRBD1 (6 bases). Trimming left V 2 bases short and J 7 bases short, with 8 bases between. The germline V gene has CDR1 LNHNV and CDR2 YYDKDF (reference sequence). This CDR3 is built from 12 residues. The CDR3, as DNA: TGTGCCACCAGCAGAAAGGGGGATGAAGCTTTCTTT. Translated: CATSRKGDEAFF.

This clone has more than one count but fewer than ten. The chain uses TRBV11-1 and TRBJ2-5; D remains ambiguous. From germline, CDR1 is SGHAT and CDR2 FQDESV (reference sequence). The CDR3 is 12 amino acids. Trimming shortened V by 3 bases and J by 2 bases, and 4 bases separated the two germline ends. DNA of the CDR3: TGTGCCAGCAGCTTGGAACAAGAGACCCAGTACTTC. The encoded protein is CASSLEQETQYF.

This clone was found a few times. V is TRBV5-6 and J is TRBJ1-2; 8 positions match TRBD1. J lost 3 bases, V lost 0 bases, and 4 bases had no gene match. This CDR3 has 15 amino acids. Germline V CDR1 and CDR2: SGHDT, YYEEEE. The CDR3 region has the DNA TGTGCCAGCAGCTTGGCCCAGACAGGGGACTATGGCTACACCTTC. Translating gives CASSLAQTGDYGYTF.

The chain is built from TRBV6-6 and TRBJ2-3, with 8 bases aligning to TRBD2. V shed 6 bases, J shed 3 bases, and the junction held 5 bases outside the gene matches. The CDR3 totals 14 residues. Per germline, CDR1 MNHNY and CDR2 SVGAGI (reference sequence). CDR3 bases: TGTGCCAGCAGAGTAGCGGGACAAACAGATACGCAGTATTTT. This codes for CASRVAGQTDTQYF.

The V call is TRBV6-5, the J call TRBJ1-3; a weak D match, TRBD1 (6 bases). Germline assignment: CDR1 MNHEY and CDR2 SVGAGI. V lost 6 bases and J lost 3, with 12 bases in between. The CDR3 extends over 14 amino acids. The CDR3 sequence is CASRANRVGNTIYF. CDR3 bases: TGTGCCAGCAGGGCTAACAGGGTTGGAAACACCATATATTTT.

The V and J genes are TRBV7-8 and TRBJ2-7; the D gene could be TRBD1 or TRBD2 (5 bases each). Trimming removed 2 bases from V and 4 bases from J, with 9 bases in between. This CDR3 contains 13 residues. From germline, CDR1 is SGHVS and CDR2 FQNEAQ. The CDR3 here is CASSLSGGYEQYF. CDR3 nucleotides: TGTGCCAGCAGCTTATCTGGGGGTTACGAGCAGTACTTC.

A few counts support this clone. The CDR3 DNA sequence: TGTGCCAGCAGTTTAGAGCTTGGGTTGCTGTTTTTT. This translates into CASSLELGLLFF. This sequence joins TRBV28 and TRBJ1-4; D remains ambiguous. V shed 2 bases and J shed 14 bases, with 12 bases lying between them. The germline gives CDR1 MDHEN, CDR2 SYDVKM. The CDR3 covers 12 residues. Full variable domain (outside the CDR3, taken from reference TRBV28 and TRBJ1-4): DVKVTQSSRYLVKRTGEKVFLECVQDMDHENMFWYRQDPGLGLRLIYFSYDVKMKEKGDIPEGYSVSREKKERFSLILESASTNQTSMYLCASSLELGLLFFGSGTQLSVL.

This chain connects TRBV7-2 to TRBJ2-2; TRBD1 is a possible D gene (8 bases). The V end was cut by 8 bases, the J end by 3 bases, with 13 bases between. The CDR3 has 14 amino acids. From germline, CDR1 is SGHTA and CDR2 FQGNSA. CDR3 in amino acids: CASHRGGYTGELFF. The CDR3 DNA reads TGTGCCAGCCACAGGGGGGGGTACACCGGGGAGCTGTTTTTT.

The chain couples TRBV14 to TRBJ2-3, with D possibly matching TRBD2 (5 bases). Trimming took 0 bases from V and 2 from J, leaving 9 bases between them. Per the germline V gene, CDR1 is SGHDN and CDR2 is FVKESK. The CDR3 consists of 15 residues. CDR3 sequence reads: CASSQDPGITDTQYF. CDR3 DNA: TGTGCCAGCAGCCAAGATCCCGGGATCACAGATACGCAGTATTTT.

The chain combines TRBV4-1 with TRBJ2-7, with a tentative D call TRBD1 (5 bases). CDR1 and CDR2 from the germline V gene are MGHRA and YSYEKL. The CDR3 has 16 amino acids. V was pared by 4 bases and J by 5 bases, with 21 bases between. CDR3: CASSPQSRQGIDEQYF. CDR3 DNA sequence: TGCGCCAGCAGCCCCCAAAGCCGGCAGGGTATCGACGAGCAGTACTTC.

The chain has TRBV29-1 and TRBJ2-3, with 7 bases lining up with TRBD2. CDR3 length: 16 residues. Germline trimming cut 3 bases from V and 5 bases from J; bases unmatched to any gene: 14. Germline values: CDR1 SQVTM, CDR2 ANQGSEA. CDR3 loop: CSVDSLGGEGKDTQYF. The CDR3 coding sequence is TGCAGCGTTGATTCTCTGGGGGGGGAGGGCAAAGATACGCAGTATTTT.

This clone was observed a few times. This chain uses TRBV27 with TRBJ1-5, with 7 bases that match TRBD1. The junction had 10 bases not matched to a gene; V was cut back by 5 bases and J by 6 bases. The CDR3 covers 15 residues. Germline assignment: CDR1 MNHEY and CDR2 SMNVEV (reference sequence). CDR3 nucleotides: TGTGCCAGCAGTCCGGGACAGCGAGCAAGTCAGCCCCAGCATTTT. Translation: CASSPGQRASQPQHF.

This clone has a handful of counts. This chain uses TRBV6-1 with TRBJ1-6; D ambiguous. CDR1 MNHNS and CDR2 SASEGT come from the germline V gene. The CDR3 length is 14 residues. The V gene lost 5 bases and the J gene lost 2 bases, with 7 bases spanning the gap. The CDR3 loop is CASSSGPYNSPLHF. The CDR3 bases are TGTGCCAGCAGTTCCGGCCCCTATAATTCACCCCTCCACTTT.

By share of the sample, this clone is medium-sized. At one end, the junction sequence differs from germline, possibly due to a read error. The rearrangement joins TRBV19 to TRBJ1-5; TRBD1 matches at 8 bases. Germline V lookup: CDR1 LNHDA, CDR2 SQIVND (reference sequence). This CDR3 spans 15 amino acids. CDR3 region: CASSVETGANQPQHF. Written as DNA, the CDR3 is TGTGCCAGTAGTGTAGAGACAGGGGCCAATCAGCCCCAGCATTTT.

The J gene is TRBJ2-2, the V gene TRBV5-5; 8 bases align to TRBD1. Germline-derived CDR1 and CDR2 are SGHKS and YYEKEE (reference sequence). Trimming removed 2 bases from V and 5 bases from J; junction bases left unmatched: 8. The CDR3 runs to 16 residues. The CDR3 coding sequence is TGTGCCAGCAGCTTAGCAGGGGGCGCGTTTACCGGGGAGCTGTTTTTT. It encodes CASSLAGGAFTGELFF.

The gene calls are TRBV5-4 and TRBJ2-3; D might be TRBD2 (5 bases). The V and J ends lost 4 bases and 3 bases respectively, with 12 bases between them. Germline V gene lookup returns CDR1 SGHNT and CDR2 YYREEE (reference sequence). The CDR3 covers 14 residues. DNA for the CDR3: TGTGCCAGCAGCACCGGGATAGGTACAGATACGCAGTATTTT. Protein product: CASSTGIGTDTQYF.

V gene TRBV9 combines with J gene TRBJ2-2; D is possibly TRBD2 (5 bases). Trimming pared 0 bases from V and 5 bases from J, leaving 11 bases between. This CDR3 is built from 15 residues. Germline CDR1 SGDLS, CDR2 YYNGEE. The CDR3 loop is CASSVGSRGTGELFF. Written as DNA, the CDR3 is TGTGCCAGCAGCGTAGGATCTAGAGGGACCGGGGAGCTGTTTTTT.

CDR3 in amino acids: CSGLGDAGGGYTF. For the CDR3, the DNA is TGCAGCGGTCTCGGGGATGCCGGAGGGGGCTACACCTTC. This chain joins TRBV29-1 and TRBJ1-2, with D unclear. Germline V gives CDR1 SQVTM, CDR2 ANQGSEA. The CDR3 covers 13 residues. Trimming cost V 7 bases and J 8 bases, with 20 bases left between them.

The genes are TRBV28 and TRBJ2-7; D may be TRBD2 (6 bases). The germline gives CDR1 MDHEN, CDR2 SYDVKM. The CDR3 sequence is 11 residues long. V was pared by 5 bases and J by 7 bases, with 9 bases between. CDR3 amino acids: CASSPLAEQYF. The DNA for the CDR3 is TGTGCCAGCAGTCCTCTAGCGGAGCAGTACTTC. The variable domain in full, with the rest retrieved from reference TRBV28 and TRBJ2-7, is DVKVTQSSRYLVKRTGEKVFLECVQDMDHENMFWYRQDPGLGLRLIYFSYDVKMKEKGDIPEGYSVSREKKERFSLILESASTNQTSMYLCASSPLAEQYFGPGTRLTVT.

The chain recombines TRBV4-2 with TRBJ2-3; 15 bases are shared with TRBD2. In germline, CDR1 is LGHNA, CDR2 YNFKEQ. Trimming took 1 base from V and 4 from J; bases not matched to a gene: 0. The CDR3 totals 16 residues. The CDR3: CASSQGTSGRADTQYF. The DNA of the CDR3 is TGTGCCAGCAGCCAAGGGACTAGCGGGAGGGCAGATACGCAGTATTTT.

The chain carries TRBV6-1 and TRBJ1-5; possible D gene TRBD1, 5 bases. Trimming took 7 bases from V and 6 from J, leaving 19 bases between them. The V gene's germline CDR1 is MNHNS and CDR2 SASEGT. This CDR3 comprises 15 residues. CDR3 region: CASILGTAFGQPQHF. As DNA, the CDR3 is TGTGCCAGCATTTTAGGGACCGCCTTTGGTCAGCCCCAGCATTTT.

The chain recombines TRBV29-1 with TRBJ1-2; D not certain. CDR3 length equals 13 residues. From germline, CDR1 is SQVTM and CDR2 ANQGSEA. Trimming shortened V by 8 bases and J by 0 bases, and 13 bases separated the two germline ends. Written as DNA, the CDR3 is TGCAGCATTCCACGGTTGACTAACTATGGCTACACCTTC. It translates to CSIPRLTNYGYTF.

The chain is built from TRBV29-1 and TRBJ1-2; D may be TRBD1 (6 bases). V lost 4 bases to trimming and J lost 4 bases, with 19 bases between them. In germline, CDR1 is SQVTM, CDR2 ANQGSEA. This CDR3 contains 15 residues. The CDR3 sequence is CSVVRRDKAIYGYTF. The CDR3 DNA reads TGCAGCGTTGTTCGGCGGGACAAGGCTATCTATGGCTACACCTTC.

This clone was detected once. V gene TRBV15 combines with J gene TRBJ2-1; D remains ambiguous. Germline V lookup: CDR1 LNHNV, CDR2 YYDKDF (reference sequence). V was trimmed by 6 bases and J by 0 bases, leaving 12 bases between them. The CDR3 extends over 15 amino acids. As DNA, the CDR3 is TGTGCCACCAGGGATAGGTGGAGCTCCTACAATGAGCAGTTCTTC. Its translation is CATRDRWSSYNEQFF.

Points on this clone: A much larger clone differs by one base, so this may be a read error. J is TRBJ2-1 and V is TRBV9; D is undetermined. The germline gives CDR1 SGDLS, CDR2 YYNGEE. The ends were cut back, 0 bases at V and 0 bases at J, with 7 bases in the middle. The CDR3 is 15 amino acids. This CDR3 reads CASSVADSSYNEQFF. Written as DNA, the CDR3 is TGTGCCAGCAGCGTAGCGGATAGCTCCTACAATGAGCAGTTCTTC.

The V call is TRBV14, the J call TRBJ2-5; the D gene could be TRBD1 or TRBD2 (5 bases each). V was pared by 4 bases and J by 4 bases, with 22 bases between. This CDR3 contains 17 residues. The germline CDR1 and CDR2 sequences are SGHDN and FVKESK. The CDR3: CASSPGPGEVGRETQYF. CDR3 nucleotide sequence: TGTGCCAGCAGCCCAGGACCCGGGGAAGTGGGGCGAGAGACCCAGTACTTC. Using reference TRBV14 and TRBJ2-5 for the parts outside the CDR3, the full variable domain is EAGVTQFPSHSVIEKGQTVTLRCDPISGHDNLYWYRRVMGKEIKFLLHFVKESKQDESGMPNNRFLAERTGGTYSTLKVQPAELEDSGVYFCASSPGPGEVGRETQYFGPGTRLLVL.

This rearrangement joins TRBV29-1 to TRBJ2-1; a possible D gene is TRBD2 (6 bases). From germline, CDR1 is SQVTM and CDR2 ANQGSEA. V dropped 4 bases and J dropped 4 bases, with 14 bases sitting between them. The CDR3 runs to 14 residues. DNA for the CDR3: TGCAGCGTTGTTGGGTGGCGGGGTTACAATGAGCAGTTCTTC. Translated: CSVVGWRGYNEQFF.

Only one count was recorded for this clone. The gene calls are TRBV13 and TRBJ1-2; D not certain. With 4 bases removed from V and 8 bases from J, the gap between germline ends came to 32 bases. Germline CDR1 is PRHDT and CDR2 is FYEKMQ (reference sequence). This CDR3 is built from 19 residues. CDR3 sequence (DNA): TGTGCCAGCAGCTCTAGGACTATAAGCGACCAGAGCTCTGCGAGAGGCTACACCTTC. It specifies CASSSRTISDQSSARGYTF.

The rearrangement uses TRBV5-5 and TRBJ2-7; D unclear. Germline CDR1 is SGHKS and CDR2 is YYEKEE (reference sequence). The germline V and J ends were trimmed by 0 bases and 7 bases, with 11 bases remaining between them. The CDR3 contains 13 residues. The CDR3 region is CASSLEGVGEQYV. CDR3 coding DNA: TGTGCCAGCAGCTTGGAGGGTGTCGGTGAGCAGTACGTC.